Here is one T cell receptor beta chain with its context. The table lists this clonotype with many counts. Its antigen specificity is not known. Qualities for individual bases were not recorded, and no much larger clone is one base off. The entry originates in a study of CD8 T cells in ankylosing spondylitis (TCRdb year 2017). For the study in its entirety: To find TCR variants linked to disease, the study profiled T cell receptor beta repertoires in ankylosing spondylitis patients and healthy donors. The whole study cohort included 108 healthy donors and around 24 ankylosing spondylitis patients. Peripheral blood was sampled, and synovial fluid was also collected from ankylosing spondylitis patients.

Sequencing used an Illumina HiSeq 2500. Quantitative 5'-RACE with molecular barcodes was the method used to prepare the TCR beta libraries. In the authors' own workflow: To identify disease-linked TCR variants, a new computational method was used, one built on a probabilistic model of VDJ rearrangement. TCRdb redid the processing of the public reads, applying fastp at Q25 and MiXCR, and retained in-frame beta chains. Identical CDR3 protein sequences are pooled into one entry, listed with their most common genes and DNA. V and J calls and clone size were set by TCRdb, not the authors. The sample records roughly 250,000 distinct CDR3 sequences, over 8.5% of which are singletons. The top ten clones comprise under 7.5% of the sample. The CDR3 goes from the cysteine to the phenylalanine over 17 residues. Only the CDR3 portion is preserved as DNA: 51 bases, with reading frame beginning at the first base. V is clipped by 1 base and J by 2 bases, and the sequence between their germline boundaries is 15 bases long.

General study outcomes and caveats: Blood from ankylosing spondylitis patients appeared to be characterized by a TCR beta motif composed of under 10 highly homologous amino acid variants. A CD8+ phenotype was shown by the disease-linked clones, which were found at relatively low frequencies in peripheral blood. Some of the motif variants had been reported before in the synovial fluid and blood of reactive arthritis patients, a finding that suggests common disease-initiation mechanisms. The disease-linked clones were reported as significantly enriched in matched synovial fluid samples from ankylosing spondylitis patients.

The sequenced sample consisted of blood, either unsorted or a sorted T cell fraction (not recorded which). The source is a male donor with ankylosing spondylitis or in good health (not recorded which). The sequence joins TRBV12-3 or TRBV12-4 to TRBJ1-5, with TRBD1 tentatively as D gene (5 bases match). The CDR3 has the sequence CASSLVPGRVGNQPQHF. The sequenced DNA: TGTGCCAGCAGTTTAGTGCCGGGGCGAGTGGGCAATCAGCCCCAGCATTTT.